Below, 7 T cell receptor beta chains from the same sample are listed, as sequenced in a study of glioma-infiltrating T cells after dendritic cell vaccination. Produced via immunoSEQ multiplex PCR; TCRdb's table is partial and in-frame only. Here the sample spans roughly 70,000 clones, more than 65% being singletons. The material was blood, obtained before dendritic cell vaccination. The receptors were sampled from a human donor with glioblastoma.

J is TRBJ1-4 and V is TRBV5-1, with a tentative D call TRBD1 (6 bases). Trimming removed 0 bases from V and 5 bases from J, with 17 bases in between. The CDR3 has 17 residues. CDR1 is SGHRS and CDR2 is YFSETQ in the germline V gene. The CDR3 here is CASSLAFLAGENEKLFF. The CDR3 DNA sequence: TGCGCCAGCAGCTTGGCGTTCCTGGCAGGGGAAAATGAAAAACTGTTTTTT.

The chain uses TRBV27 and TRBJ1-1; weak D call: TRBD1 (5 bases). Per germline, CDR1 MNHEY and CDR2 SMNVEV (reference sequence). The CDR3 is 15 amino acids. V lost 0 bases, J lost 4 bases, and 12 bases lay in between. The CDR3 reads CASSLSSWGGTEAFF. The CDR3 coding sequence is TGTGCCAGCAGTTTATCGAGCTGGGGGGGCACTGAAGCTTTCTTT.

This clone was recorded a few times. The V and J genes are TRBV4-1 and TRBJ2-5, with 8 bases lining up with TRBD1. The CDR3 length is 15 residues. Germline V gene lookup returns CDR1 MGHRA and CDR2 YSYEKL. The ends lost 6 bases at V and 3 bases at J; junction bases unmatched: 9. The CDR3 DNA reads TGCGCCAGCAGGAAAACCGGGACAGGAAAAGAGACCCAGTACTTC. It codes for CASRKTGTGKETQYF.

In its sample, this clone was seen once. This chain uses TRBV29-1 with TRBJ2-1; 7 bases agree with TRBD2. The length of the CDR3 is 15 residues. V shed 5 bases and J 2 bases; nucleotides not matched to a gene: 9. Germline V CDR1 and CDR2: SQVTM, ANQGSEA. This chain's CDR3 is CSVPPAGRAYNEQFF. CDR3 nucleotide sequence: TGCAGCGTTCCCCCAGCGGGGCGGGCCTACAATGAGCAGTTCTTC.

This sequence joins TRBV10-3 and TRBJ2-2, with TRBD2 matching over 7 bases. The germline gives CDR1 ENHRY, CDR2 SYGVKD. With V trimmed by 4 bases and J by 0 bases, 5 bases remained unmatched. This CDR3 comprises 16 residues. DNA of the CDR3: TGTGCCATCAGTGGCGGGGGTGCAACGAACACCGGGGAGCTGTTTTTT. Translated, it gives CAISGGGATNTGELFF.

This clone has more than one count but fewer than ten. The chain couples TRBV6-6 to TRBJ1-1; D is possibly TRBD1 (5 bases). Trimming took off 4 bases at V and 3 bases at J, with 12 bases between the two ends. Germline CDR1 reads MNHNY; CDR2 reads SVGAGI (reference sequence). The length of the CDR3 is 14 residues. The CDR3 nucleotides read TGTGCCAGCAGTTTCTGGGGGGAAGACACTGAAGCTTTCTTT. It is translated as CASSFWGEDTEAFF.

The chain links TRBV6-1 to TRBJ1-4; D ambiguous. This CDR3 comprises 15 residues. Germline V gives CDR1 MNHNS, CDR2 SASEGT. Between the trimmed V and J ends, which lost 4 bases and 3 bases, there was a span of 12 bases. The CDR3: CASSAGKDSNEKLFF. The DNA for the CDR3 is TGTGCCAGCAGTGCTGGGAAGGACTCTAATGAAAAACTGTTTTTT.